The T cell receptor (beta chain) described here comes from a study of cytomegalovirus exposure and HLA in healthy donors. Overall study findings and caveats: Cytomegalovirus association was listed for under 200 TCR beta chains. Donors belonging to an Asian-associated ancestry cluster reportedly showed fewer N-insertions in productive TCRs than the approximately 680-donor mean, according to what a later analysis found. With later analysis, a missense DCLRE1C variant became linked to TCR beta V- and J-gene trimming.

The study ran its PCR with 60 Vbeta and 13 Jbeta primers. Libraries were prepared by immunoSEQ multiplex PCR; TCRdb keeps only in-frame clonotypes and omits some of them. Here the sample spans 150,000 to 200,000 clones, about 79% being singletons. The V segment lost 8 bases and the J segment 3 bases; nucleotides outside the gene matches: 4. The germline CDR1 and CDR2 sequences are MNHNY and SVGAGI (reference sequence). CDR3 length equals 13 residues. On this clone itself: The antigen is unknown.

The sample taken for sequencing was PBMCs. The V gene is TRBV6-6, the J gene TRBJ2-7; 10 nucleotides agree with TRBD2. The receptor's source is a woman between 50 and 59 years old in good health and CMV-seronegative. CDR3 coding DNA: TGTGCCAGCCAGGGACTAGCGAACTACGAGCAGTACTTC. Residues: CASQGLANYEQYF.